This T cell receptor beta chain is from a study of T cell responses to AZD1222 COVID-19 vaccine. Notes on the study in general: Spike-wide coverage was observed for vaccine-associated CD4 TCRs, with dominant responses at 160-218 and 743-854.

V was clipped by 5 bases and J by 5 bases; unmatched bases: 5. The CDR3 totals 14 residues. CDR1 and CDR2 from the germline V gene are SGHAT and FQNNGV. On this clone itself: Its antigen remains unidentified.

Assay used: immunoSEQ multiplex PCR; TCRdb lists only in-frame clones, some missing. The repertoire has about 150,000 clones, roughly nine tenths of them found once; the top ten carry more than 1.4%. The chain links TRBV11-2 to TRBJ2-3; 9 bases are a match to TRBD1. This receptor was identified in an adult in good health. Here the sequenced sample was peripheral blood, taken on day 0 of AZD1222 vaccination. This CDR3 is CASSPWTGEDTQYF. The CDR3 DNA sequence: TGTGCCAGCAGCCCCTGGACAGGGGAAGATACGCAGTATTTT.